Given below is one T cell receptor (beta chain) in context. This entry is derived from a study of cytomegalovirus exposure and HLA in healthy donors. A multiplex PCR was run with 60 Vbeta primers and 13 Jbeta primers. Profiled with immunoSEQ multiplex PCR; TCRdb holds only in-frame clones, not every one. This table holds approximately 150,000 clones. The CDR3 has 13 residues. Germline V lookup: CDR1 MNHNS, CDR2 SASEGT. The trim removed 5 bases at V and 5 bases at J, leaving 3 bases unmatched. Sequenced: PBMCs. This TCR was sampled from a male donor in good health and CMV-seronegative. The chain couples TRBV6-1 to TRBJ2-1; 7 bases map to TRBD2. The CDR3 DNA sequence: TGTGCCAGCAGTCGGGACTACGACAATGAGCAGTTCTTC. Amino acids: CASSRDYDNEQFF.